Below, 28 T cell receptor beta chains from the same sample are listed, as sequenced in a study of T cell changes during pregnancy in multiple sclerosis. The protocol was immunoSEQ multiplex PCR, while the TCRdb copy is restricted to in-frame clones and leaves out a portion. Found here are about 64,000 clones, around nine tenths of them singletons; the top ten hold 1.4%. The source material was peripheral blood, sampled in the second trimester of pregnancy. The receptors stem from a female donor with multiple sclerosis, enrolled in a pregnancy study.

The rearrangement joins TRBV27 to TRBJ2-5, with D perhaps matching TRBD1 (6 bases). V was clipped by 1 base and J by 5 bases, with 23 bases between them. The CDR3 contains 18 residues. Germline lookup yields CDR1 MNHEY and CDR2 SMNVEV (reference sequence). CDR3 in DNA: TGTGCCAGCAGTTTATTATCCCAGGGGCGAGGGAAGATGGAGACCCAGTACTTC. Translated: CASSLLSQGRGKMETQYF.

V and J are TRBV5-4 and TRBJ2-3, with D possibly TRBD2 on 6 matching bases. The CDR3 sequence is 14 residues long. Germline V gene data show CDR1 as SGHNT and CDR2 as YYREEE (reference sequence). Deletions cut 2 bases from V and 5 bases from J, with 12 bases between. Here the CDR3 DNA reads TGTGCCAGCAGCTTTTTAAGGGGAGGAGATACGCAGTATTTT. It yields the protein CASSFLRGGDTQYF.

V is TRBV19 and J is TRBJ2-7, with unresolved D. Trimming cost V 9 bases and J 2 bases, with 11 bases left between them. The length of the CDR3 is 12 residues. CDR1 is LNHDA and CDR2 is SQIVND in the germline V gene (reference sequence). The CDR3 sequence: CASGKGAYEQYF. CDR3 nucleotide sequence: TGTGCCAGCGGCAAAGGAGCCTACGAGCAGTACTTC.

The gene calls are TRBV5-6 and TRBJ2-3, with 7 nucleotides matching TRBD1. Germline CDR1 and CDR2: SGHDT and YYEEEE. The J segment lost 0 bases and the V segment lost 5 bases, leaving 6 bases of the junction unmatched. The CDR3 is 15 amino acids. CDR3 sequence (DNA): TGTGCCAGCAGTCGGAGACAGGGCAGCACAGATACGCAGTATTTT. Its translation: CASSRRQGSTDTQYF. Variable domain in full (rest from reference TRBV5-6 and TRBJ2-3): DAGVTQSPTHLIKTRGQQVTLRCSPKSGHDTVSWYQQALGQGPQFIFQYYEEEERQRGNFPDRFSGHQFPNYSSELNVNALLLGDSALYLCASSRRQGSTDTQYFGPGTRLTVL.

V gene TRBV19 combines with J gene TRBJ1-4, with a possible D match to TRBD1 (5 bases). The CDR3 has 17 amino acids. Trimming removed 0 bases from V and 4 bases from J, with 15 bases in between. Germline values: CDR1 LNHDA, CDR2 SQIVND (reference sequence). The CDR3 sequence: CASSIDHTGQSNEKLFF. The CDR3 DNA reads TGTGCCAGTAGTATAGATCACACAGGCCAAAGTAATGAAAAACTGTTTTTT.

This sequence joins TRBV18 and TRBJ2-4; TRBD1 matches 7 bases. The CDR3 covers 13 residues. Germline V gene sequence: CDR1 KGHSH, CDR2 LQKENI. The J segment lost 9 bases and the V segment lost 6 bases, leaving 8 bases of the junction unmatched. DNA of the CDR3: TGTGCCAGCTCGGTGGGACAGATGGGCATTCAGTACTTC. Its translation: CASSVGQMGIQYF.

This clone has only one observation. CDR3 DNA sequence: TGTGCCAGCCAGACAGGGGCAGATACGCAGTATTTT. Protein: CASQTGADTQYF. This chain links TRBV6-1 with TRBJ2-3, with 8 bases that match TRBD1. Germline CDR1 and CDR2: MNHNS and SASEGT. The V gene end was trimmed by 8 bases and the J gene end by 4 bases; junction bases not matched to a gene: 2. This CDR3 has 12 residues.

This clone appeared once. The chain combines TRBV2 with TRBJ1-1; TRBD1 agrees at 10 bases. There are 15 residues in the CDR3. CDR1 SNHLY and CDR2 FYNNEI come from the germline V gene. With 6 bases clipped from V and 4 bases from J, the junction kept 8 bases outside the gene matches. The CDR3 is CASRDRGIVGTEAFF. CDR3 sequence (DNA): TGTGCCAGCAGGGACAGGGGGATTGTTGGCACTGAAGCTTTCTTT.

V usage is TRBV30 and J usage is TRBJ2-3; 8 positions agree with TRBD2. CDR1 is GTSNPN, CDR2 SVGIG, per germline (reference sequence). The CDR3 totals 12 residues. V shed 3 bases, J shed 10 bases, and the junction held 6 bases outside the gene matches. The DNA of the CDR3 is TGTGCCTGGAGGGGGACTAGTCAACCGCAGTATTTT. Amino acids: CAWRGTSQPQYF.

This chain links TRBV29-1 with TRBJ2-1; D is possibly TRBD2 (5 bases). CDR3 length equals 13 residues. V lost 7 bases to trimming and J lost 3 bases, with 13 bases between them. Germline CDR1 SQVTM, CDR2 ANQGSEA. CDR3 sequence (DNA): TGCAGCGGGAGGCGGGCTGTCTACAATGAGCAGTTCTTC. Its translation: CSGRRAVYNEQFF.

The chain has TRBV29-1 and TRBJ2-4; 8 bases line up with TRBD2. V shed 7 bases, J shed 7 bases, and the junction held 9 bases outside the gene matches. This CDR3 has 13 residues. Germline V CDR1 and CDR2: SQVTM, ANQGSEA. This CDR3 reads CSASGLAQNIQYF. CDR3 DNA sequence: TGCAGCGCATCAGGACTAGCTCAGAACATTCAGTACTTC. Filled out from reference TRBV29-1 and TRBJ2-4, the complete variable domain reads SAVISQKPSRDICQRGTSLTIQCQVDSQVTMMFWYRQQPGQSLTLIATANQGSEATYESGFVIDKFPISRPNLTFSTLTVSNMSPEDSSIYLCSASGLAQNIQYFGAGTRLSVL.

The chain combines TRBV7-2 with TRBJ1-4; 10 nucleotides line up with TRBD1. V shed 2 bases, J shed 8 bases, and the junction held 11 bases outside the gene matches. The CDR3 is 17 residues long. Germline CDR1 SGHTA, CDR2 FQGNSA. DNA for the CDR3: TGTGCCAGCAGCTTACCGGGACAGGGGAATTGGGGGGAAAAACTGTTTTTT. It specifies CASSLPGQGNWGEKLFF. The entire variable domain, with the rest obtained from reference TRBV7-2 and TRBJ1-4, is as follows: GAGVSQSPSNKVTEKGKDVELRCDPISGHTALYWYRQSLGQGLEFLIYFQGNSAPDKSGLPSDRFSAERTGGSVSTLTIQRTQQEDSAVYLCASSLPGQGNWGEKLFFGSGTQLSVL.

This clone was seen just once. V and J are TRBV30 and TRBJ2-3; 7 bases are shared with TRBD2. Trimming took 2 bases from V and 0 from J; bases not matched to a gene: 5. CDR1 is GTSNPN, CDR2 SVGIG, per germline (reference sequence). The CDR3 is 15 amino acids. The CDR3 DNA follows: TGTGCCTGGAGTAGAGGGGACTATAGCACAGATACGCAGTATTTT. Its translation: CAWSRGDYSTDTQYF.

The chain joins TRBV5-4 to TRBJ1-1; D gene ambiguous. V was clipped by 4 bases and J by 0 bases, with 13 bases between them. Germline-derived CDR1 and CDR2 are SGHNT and YYREEE (reference sequence). This CDR3 contains 15 residues. The CDR3 coding sequence is TGTGCCAGCAGCGACGCCAGACTTTTGAACACTGAAGCTTTCTTT. Translation gives CASSDARLLNTEAFF.

As DNA, the CDR3 is TGCGCCAGCAGCCAAGATTTAGCGGGATCGCGCAGGTGGGGCACAGATACGCAGTATTTT. Translating gives CASSQDLAGSRRWGTDTQYF. The genes are TRBV4-1 and TRBJ2-3; 8 bases line up with TRBD2. J lost 1 base, V lost 0 bases, and 15 bases had no gene match. The CDR3 contains 20 residues. Germline V gene lookup returns CDR1 MGHRA and CDR2 YSYEKL.

This clone has only one observation. The J gene is TRBJ1-2, the V gene TRBV7-2; 8 nucleotides align to TRBD1. This CDR3 is built from 13 residues. CDR1 is SGHTA, CDR2 FQGNSA, per germline. V shed 4 bases, J shed 5 bases, and the junction held 3 bases outside the gene matches. The CDR3 DNA reads as TGTGCCAGCAGCTCCGGACAGGGATATGGCTACACCTTC. Translated: CASSSGQGYGYTF.

V usage is TRBV6-4 and J usage is TRBJ2-1, with TRBD2 matching over 14 bases. This CDR3 contains 16 residues. Germline CDR1 and CDR2: MRHNA and SNTAGT. J gave up 3 bases and V 2 bases, and 0 bases lay outside the gene matches. The CDR3 region has the DNA TGTGCCAGCAGTGACGGACTAGCGGGAGGCTACAATGAGCAGTTCTTC. It encodes CASSDGLAGGYNEQFF.

The chain recombines TRBV29-1 with TRBJ2-1, with D tentatively TRBD2 (5 bases). The CDR3 runs 14 residues. The V gene lost 7 bases and the J gene lost 0 bases, with 13 bases spanning the gap. Germline CDR1 is SQVTM and CDR2 is ANQGSEA. The CDR3 loop reads CSGGLESSYNEQFF. DNA of the CDR3: TGCAGCGGCGGACTCGAGAGCTCCTACAATGAGCAGTTCTTC.

This rearrangement joins TRBV13 to TRBJ2-7; a weak D match, TRBD1 (6 bases). Trimming took 1 base from V and 0 from J, leaving 7 bases between them. The V gene's germline CDR1 is PRHDT and CDR2 FYEKMQ (reference sequence). CDR3 length: 14 amino acids. The CDR3 sequence: CASSLDRDSYEQYF. The CDR3 DNA is TGTGCCAGCAGCTTAGACAGGGACTCCTACGAGCAGTACTTC.

This chain links TRBV7-3 with TRBJ2-2; the match to TRBD2 covers 7 bases. CDR1 is SGHTA and CDR2 is FQGTGA in the germline V gene. Trimming took 6 bases from V and 0 from J; bases not matched to a gene: 7. This CDR3 is 16 amino acids long. In DNA, the CDR3 is TGTGCCAGCAGGCCAACTAGCGTTGCGAACACCGGGGAGCTGTTTTTT. Residues: CASRPTSVANTGELFF.

The chain carries TRBV9 and TRBJ2-2; 14 nucleotides match TRBD2. CDR3 length: 20 amino acids. Losses at the gene ends were 1 base for V and 2 bases for J; bases not matched to a gene: 10. The germline CDR1 and CDR2 sequences are SGDLS and YYNGEE. CDR3 DNA sequence: TGTGCCAGCAGCGTAATCGGGACTAGCGGGAGAGATACTAACACCGGGGAGCTGTTTTTT. It codes for CASSVIGTSGRDTNTGELFF.

J is TRBJ1-4 and V is TRBV4-1, with TRBD1 as a possible D gene (6 bases). CDR1 and CDR2 (germline): MGHRA, YSYEKL. The CDR3 covers 15 residues. Trimming took 6 bases from V and 5 from J, leaving 16 bases between them. CDR3 nucleotide sequence: TGCGCCAGCAGTCAGTCCTGGGGGCCCAATGAAAAACTGTTTTTT. Translating gives CASSQSWGPNEKLFF.

This chain joins TRBV6-5 and TRBJ2-2; D gene uncertain. This CDR3 comprises 14 residues. CDR1 is MNHEY, CDR2 SVGAGI, per germline. Trimming removed 5 bases at V and 6 bases at J, with 13 bases between. CDR3 protein: CASSVGFTPGELFF. The CDR3 DNA reads as TGTGCCAGCAGTGTCGGGTTTACTCCCGGGGAGCTGTTTTTT.

This clone was seen a few times. The chain joins TRBV27 to TRBJ1-1, with D possibly being TRBD1 (6 bases). The germline CDR1 and CDR2 sequences are MNHEY and SMNVEV (reference sequence). CDR3 length: 13 amino acids. The germline V and J ends were trimmed by 6 bases and 1 base, with 9 bases remaining between them. This CDR3 is CASRKQGNTEAFF. The CDR3 region has the DNA TGTGCCAGCAGAAAACAGGGGAACACTGAAGCTTTCTTT.

This chain links TRBV13 with TRBJ2-3; 9 bases fit TRBD2. CDR1 and CDR2 from the germline V gene are PRHDT and FYEKMQ (reference sequence). With 4 bases clipped from V and 0 bases from J, the junction kept 5 bases outside the gene matches. This CDR3 spans 16 amino acids. The CDR3 here is CASSSGLAGSTDTQYF. The DNA for the CDR3 is TGTGCCAGCAGCTCCGGGCTAGCGGGGAGCACAGATACGCAGTATTTT.

In regard to this clone: The sample contains more than one DNA sequence encoding this CDR3. This sequence joins TRBV2 and TRBJ1-5; D possibly corresponds to TRBD1 (5 bases). CDR3 length: 14 residues. V lost 3 bases, J lost 2 bases, and 8 bases lay in between. CDR1 is SNHLY, CDR2 FYNNEI, per germline. Written as DNA, the CDR3 is TGTGCCAGCAGTGACCAGGGCGGCAATCAGCCCCAGCATTTT. This codes for CASSDQGGNQPQHF.

The chain carries TRBV14 and TRBJ2-5, with D tentatively TRBD2 (6 bases). Germline V gives CDR1 SGHDN, CDR2 FVKESK. Trimming cost V 4 bases and J 1 base, with 13 bases left between them. The CDR3 is 15 residues long. The CDR3 DNA sequence: TGTGCCAGCAGCCCCCGGGACTTGCCCCAAGAGACCCAGTACTTC. As protein: CASSPRDLPQETQYF. Looking up the rest from reference TRBV14 and TRBJ2-5 gives the full variable domain: EAGVTQFPSHSVIEKGQTVTLRCDPISGHDNLYWYRRVMGKEIKFLLHFVKESKQDESGMPNNRFLAERTGGTYSTLKVQPAELEDSGVYFCASSPRDLPQETQYFGPGTRLLVL.

This chain links TRBV7-2 with TRBJ2-5, with 7 bases fitting TRBD2. CDR1 SGHTA and CDR2 FQGNSA come from the germline V gene. With 1 base clipped from V and 2 bases from J, the junction kept 1 base outside the gene matches. CDR3 length equals 14 residues. CDR3 in DNA: TGTGCCAGCAGCTTAGTGGGGGGGCAAGAGACCCAGTACTTC. Its translation: CASSLVGGQETQYF.